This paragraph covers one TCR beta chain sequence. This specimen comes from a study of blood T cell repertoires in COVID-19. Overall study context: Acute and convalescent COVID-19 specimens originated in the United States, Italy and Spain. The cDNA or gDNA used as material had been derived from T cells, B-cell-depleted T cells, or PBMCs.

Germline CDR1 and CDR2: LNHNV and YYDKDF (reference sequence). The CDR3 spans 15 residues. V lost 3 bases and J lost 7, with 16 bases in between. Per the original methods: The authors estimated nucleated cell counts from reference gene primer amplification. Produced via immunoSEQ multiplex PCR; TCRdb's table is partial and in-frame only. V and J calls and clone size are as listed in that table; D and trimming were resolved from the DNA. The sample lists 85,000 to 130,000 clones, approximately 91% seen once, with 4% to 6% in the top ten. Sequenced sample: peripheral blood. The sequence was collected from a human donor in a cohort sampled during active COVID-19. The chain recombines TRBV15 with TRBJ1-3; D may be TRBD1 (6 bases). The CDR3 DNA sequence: TGTGCCACCAGCAGGATTTTACAGGGCTGGAACACCATATATTTT. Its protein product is CATSRILQGWNTIYF.